Sequencing of this T cell receptor beta chain was carried out in a study of cytomegalovirus exposure and HLA in healthy donors. The CDR3 is 17 amino acids. CDR1 and CDR2 from the germline V gene are LNHDA and SQIVND (reference sequence). The J segment lost 2 bases and the V segment lost 1 base, leaving 7 bases of the junction unmatched. General study points: Later examination showed HLA-associated TCR beta chains had greater clonal expansion than equally common others.

Primers: 60 Vbeta forward and 13 Jbeta reverse. Sequencing was performed with immunoSEQ multiplex PCR; in TCRdb, only in-frame clones are kept and a portion is missing. The sample has some 150,000 clones; roughly three quarters are singletons. Notes on this clone: The target antigen is unknown.

The chain carries TRBV19 and TRBJ2-3; 9 nucleotides line up with TRBD2. The material sequenced was PBMCs. This TCR was recovered from a male donor in good health and CMV-seronegative. In DNA, the CDR3 is TGTGCCAGTAGTATAGGTTCGGCTAGCGGGGACACAGATACGCAGTATTTT. It encodes CASSIGSASGDTDTQYF.